This T cell receptor (beta chain) was documented in a study of cytomegalovirus exposure and HLA in healthy donors. Across the whole study: The 120 validation repertoires, a later analysis reported, used the same platform as the approximately 670 repertoires from the first cohort. General observations from the study: The finding came from a later analysis; first-cohort TCR clusters tended to co-occur in the roughly 110 validation repertoires.

This CDR3 is built from 15 residues. V lost 1 base and J lost 2; bases outside the gene matches: 1. Germline values: CDR1 LNHNV, CDR2 YYDKDF (reference sequence). Points on this clone: The antigen is undetermined.

Sequencing was performed with immunoSEQ multiplex PCR; in TCRdb, only in-frame clones are kept and a portion is missing. The repertoire holds under 300,000 clones, with around 87% as singletons. This chain joins TRBV15 and TRBJ1-4; 7 bases align to TRBD1. The clonotype originates from a woman aged 30 to 39 in good health and CMV-seropositive. Sequencing was performed on PBMCs. DNA of the CDR3: TGTGCCACCAGCAGAGCCAGGGGGACTAATGAAAAACTGTTTTTT. It translates to CATSRARGTNEKLFF.